This T cell receptor (beta chain) was sequenced in a study of identical twins. All donors were healthy Caucasians. Study conclusions and caveats: Twins showed weaker excess sharing in their beta out-of-frame sequences. Abundant cord blood beta clonotypes carried fewer insertions; memory repertoires showed none.

This clonotype was counted only a few times. Its cognate antigen is unknown. A universal primer site was created by template switching, with the cDNA bearing unique molecular identifiers. One entry per CDR3 protein results from TCRdb running MiXCR on the 5' RACE reads. This sample yields about 1.7 million distinct CDR3 sequences, of which about 32% are seen a single time; approximately 0.25% belongs to the top ten. V lost 11 bases, J lost 1 base, and 12 bases lay in between. This CDR3 region has 13 residues. Germline-derived CDR1 and CDR2 are LNHDA and SQIVND (reference sequence). The rearrangement joins TRBV19 to TRBJ2-1, with D unresolved. Source material: cord blood. The sequence was obtained from a newborn girl in good health. The CDR3 DNA reads TGTGCCGCCGCCAGTGGATCCTACAATGAGCAGTTCTTC. This encodes CAAASGSYNEQFF.